The rows below give T cell receptor beta chains drawn from one sample of a study of shared clonotypes between healthy human individuals. TCRdb's table, derived via immunoSEQ multiplex PCR, lists solely in-frame clones and lacks some. The top ten hold roughly 12% of the sample, which has roughly 500,000 clones, 81% seen once. Sequencing was done on a sample of PBMCs. These TCRs come from a woman aged 40 to 49 in good health. Some clones in this sample may be carry-over from other donors' samples. The CDR3 runs from the conserved cysteine through the conserved F or W. The order of the fields is J gene, clone size, V gene, D gene, CDR3 protein, CDR3 DNA. A D gene is named only where the DNA matches it firmly. Rows give clone size only sometimes, using once, few, many, or a class for an expanded clone.

>TRBJ2-7|.|TRBV6-1|TRBD1
CASSEQGAREQYF
TGTGCCAGCAGTGAACAGGGGGCGCGCGAGCAGTACTTC
>TRBJ2-7|.|TRBV5-1|.
CASSSYGTPSSYEQYF
TGCGCCAGCAGCTCGTACGGGACGCCGAGCTCCTACGAGCAGTACTTC
>TRBJ2-7|.|TRBV6-6|TRBD2
CASSTRTSGSYEQYF
TGTGCCAGCAGTACTCGGACTAGCGGGAGCTACGAGCAGTACTTC
>TRBJ2-7|.|TRBV7-2|.
CASSLASSYEQYF
TGTGCCAGCAGCTTGGCATCCTCCTACGAGCAGTACTTC
>TRBJ2-1|.|TRBV7-9|.
CASSPGGTINNEQFF
TGTGCCAGCAGCCCCGGGGGCACAATAAACAATGAGCAGTTCTTC
>TRBJ1-1|.|TRBV7-9|.
CASSGYRNTEAFF
TGTGCCAGCAGCGGTTACAGAAACACTGAAGCTTTCTTT
>TRBJ2-4|.|TRBV14|.
CASSQDGFSAKNIQYF
TGTGCCAGCAGCCAAGATGGGTTTTCAGCCAAAAACATTCAGTACTTC
>TRBJ2-2|.|TRBV28|.
CASSPGTTGELFF
TGTGCCAGCAGCCCGGGGACTACCGGGGAGCTGTTTTTT
>TRBJ1-1|.|TRBV5-4|.
CASSLGGSMNTEAFF
TGTGCCAGCAGCTTGGGCGGAAGCATGAACACTGAAGCTTTCTTT
>TRBJ2-1|once|TRBV11-1|TRBD2
CASSLGGSGEQFF
TGTGCCAGCAGCTTAGGCGGGAGCGGTGAGCAGTTCTTC
>TRBJ1-1|.|TRBV5-1|.
CASSLERRTEAFF
TGCGCCAGCAGCTTGGAACGTCGAACTGAAGCTTTCTTT
>TRBJ2-7|.|TRBV6-5|.
CASSYGGARGNYEQYF
TGTGCCAGCAGTTACGGGGGTGCAAGGGGTAACTACGAGCAGTACTTC
>TRBJ2-3|.|TRBV6-4|.
CASSDLSGDADTQYF
TGTGCCAGCAGTGACCTTAGCGGAGATGCGGATACGCAGTATTTT
>TRBJ2-1|.|TRBV28|TRBD2
CATTTPIGTRNYNEQFF
TGTGCCACCACTACTCCAATCGGGACTAGAAACTACAATGAGCAGTTCTTC
>TRBJ2-5|once|TRBV7-2|TRBD1
CASSRGQEQETQYF
TGTGCCAGCAGTAGAGGACAGGAACAAGAGACCCAGTACTTC
>TRBJ1-1|few|TRBV6-5|TRBD1
CASSRDRANTEAFF
TGTGCCAGCAGTCGGGACAGGGCTAACACTGAAGCTTTCTTT
>TRBJ2-3|.|TRBV5-4|TRBD2
CASSLTSGGTDTQYF
TGTGCCAGCAGCTTGACTAGCGGGGGCACAGATACGCAGTATTTT
>TRBJ1-1|.|TRBV18|TRBD1
CASSPGQGLNTEAFF
TGTGCCAGCTCACCCGGACAGGGGTTGAACACTGAAGCTTTCTTT
>TRBJ2-7|few|TRBV7-8|TRBD1
CASRAGTGTTYEQYF
TGTGCCAGCAGGGCCGGGACAGGGACTACCTACGAGCAGTACTTC
>TRBJ1-2|.|TRBV4-3|.
CASSQESQVELYGYTF
TGCGCCAGCAGCCAAGAAAGCCAGGTGGAGCTTTATGGCTACACCTTC
>TRBJ2-1|.|TRBV13|TRBD1
CASSLGGQAIFPSQHEQFF
TGTGCCAGCAGCTTAGGTGGACAGGCGATATTTCCCAGCCAACATGAGCAGTTCTTC
>TRBJ2-5|.|TRBV5-1|.
CASSLTGVGETQYF
TGCGCCAGCAGCTTGACGGGAGTTGGAGAGACCCAGTACTTC
>TRBJ2-7|.|TRBV18|.
CASSPPGTPLYEQYF
TGTGCCAGCTCACCACCTGGGACTCCCCTCTACGAGCAGTACTTC
>TRBJ2-3|.|TRBV30|.
CAWRGPQGSTDTQYF
TGTGCCTGGAGGGGACCACAGGGCAGCACAGATACGCAGTATTTT
>TRBJ1-4|once|TRBV4-2|TRBD1
CASSRTGGKATNEKLFF
TGTGCCAGCAGCCGAACAGGGGGAAAAGCAACTAATGAAAAACTGTTTTTT
>TRBJ1-2|once|TRBV7-2|.
CASSPRGPGLNYGYTF
TGTGCCAGCAGCCCCCGAGGTCCAGGGCTCAACTATGGCTACACCTTC
>TRBJ2-7|.|TRBV28|TRBD2
CASSPPGGGLNEQYF
TGTGCCAGCAGTCCACCCGGGGGGGGGCTCAACGAGCAGTACTTC
>TRBJ1-1|.|TRBV6-1|.
CASSEENRELGTEAFF
TGTGCCAGCAGTGAAGAAAACAGGGAGCTCGGCACTGAAGCTTTCTTT
>TRBJ2-3|.|TRBV2|TRBD2
CASLPASGRTDTQYF
TGTGCCAGCCTCCCGGCTAGCGGACGCACAGATACGCAGTATTTT
>TRBJ2-3|.|TRBV5-1|TRBD2
CASSWAGTSGTDTQYF
TGCGCCAGCAGCTGGGCCGGGACTAGCGGCACAGATACGCAGTATTTT
>TRBJ2-3|.|TRBV6-6|.
CASRLDSTDTQYF
TGTGCCAGCAGATTGGACAGCACAGATACGCAGTATTTT
>TRBJ2-7|.|TRBV28|.
CASSTPGSTYEQYF
TGTGCCAGCAGTACACCCGGGAGCACCTACGAGCAGTACTTC
>TRBJ1-5|once|TRBV18|TRBD1
CASSPTGDQPQHF
TGTGCCAGCTCACCCACAGGGGATCAGCCCCAGCATTTT
>TRBJ1-3|.|TRBV10-3|.
CAISVAVSSGNTIYF
TGTGCCATCAGTGTGGCGGTGAGCTCTGGAAACACCATATATTTT
>TRBJ1-3|.|TRBV5-5|TRBD1
CASSIGAGQVRNTIYF
TGTGCCAGCAGCATTGGCGCCGGACAGGTTAGAAACACCATATATTTT
>TRBJ2-7|few|TRBV7-6|.
CASSARQGQYEQYF
TGTGCCAGCAGCGCCCGTCAGGGACAATACGAGCAGTACTTC
>TRBJ2-7|.|TRBV7-3|.
CASSLPGGEQYF
TGTGCCAGCAGCTTACCAGGGGGGGAGCAGTACTTC
>TRBJ1-1|.|TRBV28|.
CASTFRQGRAEAFF
TGTGCCAGCACCTTTCGCCAGGGACGGGCTGAAGCTTTCTTT
>TRBJ2-1|.|TRBV11-2|TRBD1
CASSSQGVVQFF
TGTGCCAGCAGTTCCCAGGGGGTCGTGCAGTTCTTC